This TCR beta chain was sequenced during a study of blood T cell repertoires in COVID-19. The data were produced by immunoSEQ multiplex PCR, yet TCRdb's version contains in-frame clones alone and is incomplete. The repertoire has approximately 140,000 clones, approximately 84% of them found once; the top ten carry about a sixth. V lost 3 bases and J 0 bases, leaving 9 bases between the germline ends. This CDR3 is 15 amino acids long. Germline V gene data show CDR1 as MDHEN and CDR2 as SYDVKM. This clonotype originated in an elderly woman with acute or convalescent COVID-19. The sample consisted of peripheral blood. The V gene is TRBV28, the J gene TRBJ1-3, with no clear D. This chain's CDR3 is CASSFLAGSGNTIYF. The CDR3 bases are TGTGCCAGCAGTTTTCTGGCAGGCTCTGGAAACACCATATATTTT.